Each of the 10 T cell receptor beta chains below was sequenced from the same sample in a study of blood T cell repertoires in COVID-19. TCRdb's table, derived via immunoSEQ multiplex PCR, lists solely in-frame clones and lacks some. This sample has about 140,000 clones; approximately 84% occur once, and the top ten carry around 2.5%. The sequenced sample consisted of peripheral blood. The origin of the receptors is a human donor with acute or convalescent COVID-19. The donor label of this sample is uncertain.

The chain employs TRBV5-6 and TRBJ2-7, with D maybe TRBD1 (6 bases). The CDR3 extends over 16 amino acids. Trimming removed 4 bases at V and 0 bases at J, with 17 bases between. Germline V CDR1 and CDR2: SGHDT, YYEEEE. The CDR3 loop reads CASSPSVRDTSYEQYF. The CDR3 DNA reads TGTGCCAGCAGCCCCTCGGTCCGGGACACCTCCTACGAGCAGTACTTC.

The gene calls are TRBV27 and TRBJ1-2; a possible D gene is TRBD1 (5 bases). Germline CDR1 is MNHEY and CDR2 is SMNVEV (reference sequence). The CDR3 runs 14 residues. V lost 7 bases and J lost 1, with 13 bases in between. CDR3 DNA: TGTGCCAGCACCCGGAGGGGCGATAACTATGGCTACACCTTC. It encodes CASTRRGDNYGYTF.

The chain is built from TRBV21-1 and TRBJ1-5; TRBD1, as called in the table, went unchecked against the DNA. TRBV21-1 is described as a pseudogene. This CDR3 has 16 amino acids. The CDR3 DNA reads TGTGCCAGCAGCAAAATCGGGACAGGGGGGAATCAGCCCCAGCATTTT. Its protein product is CASSKIGTGGNQPQHF.

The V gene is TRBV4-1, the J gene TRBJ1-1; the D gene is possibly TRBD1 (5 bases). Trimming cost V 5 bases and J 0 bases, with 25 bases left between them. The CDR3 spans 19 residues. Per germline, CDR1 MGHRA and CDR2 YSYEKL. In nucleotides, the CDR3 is TGCGCCAGCAGCAAACAGGTTTTTTCGGGGGAGGGTATGAACACTGAAGCTTTCTTT. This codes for CASSKQVFSGEGMNTEAFF.

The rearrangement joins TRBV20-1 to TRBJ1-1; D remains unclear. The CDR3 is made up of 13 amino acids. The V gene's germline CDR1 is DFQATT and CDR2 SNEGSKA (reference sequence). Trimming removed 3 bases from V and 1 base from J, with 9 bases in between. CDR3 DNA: TGCAGTGCTAGTTTTACACCGAACACTGAAGCTTTCTTT. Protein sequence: CSASFTPNTEAFF.

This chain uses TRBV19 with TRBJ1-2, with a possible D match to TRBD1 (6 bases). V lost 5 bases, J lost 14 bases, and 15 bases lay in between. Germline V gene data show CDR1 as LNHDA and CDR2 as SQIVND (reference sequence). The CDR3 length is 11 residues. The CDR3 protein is CASSSYRVLTF. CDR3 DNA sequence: TGTGCCAGTAGTTCCTACAGGGTCTTAACCTTC.

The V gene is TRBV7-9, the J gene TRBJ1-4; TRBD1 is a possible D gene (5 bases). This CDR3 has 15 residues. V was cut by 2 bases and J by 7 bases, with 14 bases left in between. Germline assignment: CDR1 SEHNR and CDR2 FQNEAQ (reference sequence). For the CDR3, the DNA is TGTGCCAGCAGCTTACGGGCAGGGAGGGGTGAAAAACTGTTTTTT. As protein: CASSLRAGRGEKLFF.

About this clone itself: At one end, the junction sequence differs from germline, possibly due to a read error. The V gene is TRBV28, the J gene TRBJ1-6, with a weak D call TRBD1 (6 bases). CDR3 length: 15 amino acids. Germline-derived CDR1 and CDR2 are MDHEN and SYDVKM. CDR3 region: CASTLGDTAIAPLHF. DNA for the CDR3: TGTGCCAGCACTTTAGGGGACACCGCCATAGCACCCCTCCACTTT. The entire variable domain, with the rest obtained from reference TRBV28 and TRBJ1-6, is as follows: DVKVTQSSRYLVKRTGEKVFLECVQDMDHENMFWYRQDPGLGLRLIYFSYDVKMKEKGDIPEGYSVSREKKERFSLILESASTNQTSMYLCASTLGDTAIAPLHFGNGTRLTVT.

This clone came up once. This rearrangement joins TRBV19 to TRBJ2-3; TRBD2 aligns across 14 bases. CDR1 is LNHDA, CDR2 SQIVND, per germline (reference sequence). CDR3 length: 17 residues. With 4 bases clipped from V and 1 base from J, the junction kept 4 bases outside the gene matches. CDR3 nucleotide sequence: TGTGCCAGTAGTAGACCGGGACTAGCGGGGGGCACAGATACGCAGTATTTT. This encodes CASSRPGLAGGTDTQYF.

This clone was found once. CDR3 loop: CAISESRQGISGETQYF. The CDR3 region has the DNA TGTGCCATCAGTGAGTCGAGACAGGGGATATCGGGCGAGACCCAGTACTTC. The chain combines TRBV10-3 with TRBJ2-5; 8 bases align to TRBD1. The J segment lost 5 bases and the V segment lost 0 bases, leaving 11 bases of the junction unmatched. Germline V gives CDR1 ENHRY, CDR2 SYGVKD. CDR3 length: 17 amino acids.